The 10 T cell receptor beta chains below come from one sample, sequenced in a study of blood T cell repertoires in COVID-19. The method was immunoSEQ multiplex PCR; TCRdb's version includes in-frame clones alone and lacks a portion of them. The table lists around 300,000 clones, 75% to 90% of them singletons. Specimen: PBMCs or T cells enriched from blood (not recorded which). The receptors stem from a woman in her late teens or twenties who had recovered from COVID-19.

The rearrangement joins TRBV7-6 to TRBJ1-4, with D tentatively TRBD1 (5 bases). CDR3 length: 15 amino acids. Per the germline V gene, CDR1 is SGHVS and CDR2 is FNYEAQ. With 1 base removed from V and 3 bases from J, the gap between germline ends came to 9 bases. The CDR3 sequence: CASSLVEGANEKLFF. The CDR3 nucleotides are TGTGCCAGCAGCTTAGTGGAAGGGGCTAATGAAAAACTGTTTTTT.

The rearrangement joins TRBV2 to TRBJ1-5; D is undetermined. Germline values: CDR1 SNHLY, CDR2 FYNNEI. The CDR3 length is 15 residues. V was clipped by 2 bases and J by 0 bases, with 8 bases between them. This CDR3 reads CASSERRGSNQPQHF. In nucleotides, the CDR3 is TGTGCCAGCAGTGAAAGACGGGGTAGCAATCAGCCCCAGCATTTT.

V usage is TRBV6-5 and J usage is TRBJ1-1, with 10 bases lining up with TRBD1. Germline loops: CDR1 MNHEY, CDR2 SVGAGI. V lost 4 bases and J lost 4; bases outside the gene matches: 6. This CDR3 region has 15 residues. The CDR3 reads CASSSDRGLGTEAFF. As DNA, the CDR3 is TGTGCCAGCAGTTCCGACAGGGGGCTTGGCACTGAAGCTTTCTTT.

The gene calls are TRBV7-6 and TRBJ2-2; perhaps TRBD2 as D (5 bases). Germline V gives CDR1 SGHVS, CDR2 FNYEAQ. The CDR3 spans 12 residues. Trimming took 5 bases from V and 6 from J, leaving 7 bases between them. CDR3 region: CASSRGAGELFF. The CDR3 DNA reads TGTGCCAGCAGCCGGGGAGCCGGGGAGCTGTTTTTT. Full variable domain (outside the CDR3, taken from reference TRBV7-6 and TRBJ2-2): GAGVSQSPRYKVTKRGQDVALRCDPISGHVSLYWYRQALGQGPEFLTYFNYEAQQDKSGLPNDRFSAERPEGSISTLTIQRTEQRDSAMYRCASSRGAGELFFGEGSRLTVL.

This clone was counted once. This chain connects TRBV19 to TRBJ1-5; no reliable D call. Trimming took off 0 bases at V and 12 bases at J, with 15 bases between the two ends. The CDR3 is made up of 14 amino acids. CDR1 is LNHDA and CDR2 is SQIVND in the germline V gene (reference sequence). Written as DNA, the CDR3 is TGTGCCAGTAGTATAGATCTAATCCAGGCCTACCAGCATTTT. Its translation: CASSIDLIQAYQHF. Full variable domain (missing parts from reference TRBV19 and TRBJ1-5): DGGITQSPKYLFRKEGQNVTLSCEQNLNHDAMYWYRQDPGQGLRLIYYSQIVNDFQKGDIAEGYSVSREKKESFPLTVTSAQKNPTAFYLCASSIDLIQAYQHFGDGTRLSIL.

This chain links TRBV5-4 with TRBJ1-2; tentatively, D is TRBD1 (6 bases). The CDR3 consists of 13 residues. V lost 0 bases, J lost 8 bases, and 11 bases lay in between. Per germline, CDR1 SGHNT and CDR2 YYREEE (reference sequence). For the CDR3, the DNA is TGTGCCAGCAGCTTGGACAGGGACGAAGGCTACACCTTC. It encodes CASSLDRDEGYTF.

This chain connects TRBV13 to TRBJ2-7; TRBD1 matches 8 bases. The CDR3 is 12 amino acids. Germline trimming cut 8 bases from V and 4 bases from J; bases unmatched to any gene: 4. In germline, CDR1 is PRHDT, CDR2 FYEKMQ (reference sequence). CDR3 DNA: TGTGCCAGCGAAAGACAGGGGTACGAGCAGTACTTC. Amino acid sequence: CASERQGYEQYF.

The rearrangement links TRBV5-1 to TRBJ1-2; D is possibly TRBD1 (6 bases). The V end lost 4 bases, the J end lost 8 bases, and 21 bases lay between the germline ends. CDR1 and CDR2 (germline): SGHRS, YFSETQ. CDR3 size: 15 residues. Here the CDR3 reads CASSTIAQGARGYTF. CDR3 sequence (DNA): TGCGCCAGCAGCACGATCGCACAGGGTGCGAGAGGCTACACCTTC.

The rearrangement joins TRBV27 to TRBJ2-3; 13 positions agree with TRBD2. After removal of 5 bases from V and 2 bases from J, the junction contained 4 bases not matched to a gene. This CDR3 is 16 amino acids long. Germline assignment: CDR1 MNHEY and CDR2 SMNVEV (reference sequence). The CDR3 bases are TGTGCCAGCAGTGTGACTAGCGGGGGGACCACAGATACGCAGTATTTT. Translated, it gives CASSVTSGGTTDTQYF.

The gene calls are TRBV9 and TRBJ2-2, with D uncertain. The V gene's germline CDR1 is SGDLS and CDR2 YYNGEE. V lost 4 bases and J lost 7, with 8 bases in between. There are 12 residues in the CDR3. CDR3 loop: CASSRYGGELFF. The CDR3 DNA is TGTGCCAGCAGCCGGTATGGCGGGGAGCTGTTTTTT.